The rows below give T cell receptor beta chains drawn from one sample of a study of siplizumab effects on memory and regulatory T cells. Data came from immunoSEQ multiplex PCR; TCRdb stores just in-frame clones and leaves some out. The table shows some 100,000 clones, with 90% to 95% occurring only once. The source material was CD8+ T cells sorted from blood. The receptors derive from a human donor in good health. The CDR3 runs from the conserved cysteine through the conserved F or W. Fields, in order: V gene, D gene, clone size, J gene, CDR3 DNA, CDR3 protein. D genes are given only for firm matches. Clone size is not always given. Where it is, it says once, few, many or a class for expanded clones.

TRBV13	TRBD2	NA	TRBJ2-7	TGTGCCAGCCGCCCTGCTAGTAGCGGGCCTTACGAGCAGTACTTC	CASRPASSGPYEQYF
TRBV4-3	NA	NA	TRBJ2-5	TGCGCCAGCAGCCAAGACGGGGAGGAGACCCAGTACTTC	CASSQDGEETQYF
TRBV27	NA	NA	TRBJ2-1	TGTGCCAGCAGTTGGGGCGGGGTGGGGTTCTTC	CASSWGGVGFF
TRBV4-3	NA	NA	TRBJ2-7	TGCGCCAGCAGCCAAGATCTGGGCAGTTACTACGAGCAGTACTTC	CASSQDLGSYYEQYF
TRBV6-5	TRBD1	few	TRBJ2-2	TGTGCCAGCATGTGGGACAGCGAAACCGGGGAGCTGTTTTTT	CASMWDSETGELFF
TRBV4-1	NA	NA	TRBJ2-1	TGCGCCAGCAGCCAAGGCCTAGAGGACAATGAGCAGTTCTTC	CASSQGLEDNEQFF
TRBV15	TRBD1	NA	TRBJ2-1	TGTGCCACCAGCAGTTCAGGGACAGAACAGTTCTTC	CATSSSGTEQFF
TRBV7-2	TRBD2	NA	TRBJ2-3	TGTGCCAGCAGCTTTTTTGGGCGGGGGGGCGAGCATACGCAGTATTTT	CASSFFGRGGEHTQYF
TRBV11-2	NA	NA	TRBJ1-4	TGTGCCAGCACCCCCGGAAGCGGTCGGGATGAAAAACTGTTTTTT	CASTPGSGRDEKLFF
TRBV10-1	TRBD2	NA	TRBJ2-3	TGCGCCAGCAGGGAAGGCGGGAGGGCAGATACGCAGTATTTT	CASREGGRADTQYF
TRBV13	TRBD1	NA	TRBJ2-1	TGTGCCAGCAGCTTCAGAGACAGGGTCTACAATGAGCAGTTCTTC	CASSFRDRVYNEQFF
TRBV27	NA	NA	TRBJ2-7	TGTGCCAGCAGTTTATCCCGTAGCTCCTACGAGCAGTACTTC	CASSLSRSSYEQYF
TRBV4-1	NA	NA	TRBJ1-6	TGCGCCAGCAGCCAAGACGGGACGGGGAATTCACCCCTCCACTTT	CASSQDGTGNSPLHF
TRBV9	NA	NA	TRBJ1-3	TGTGCCAGCAGCGAGTGGGGTTATGGGGGTATGGAAAACACCATATATTTT	CASSEWGYGGMENTIYF
TRBV2	NA	NA	TRBJ2-6	TGTGCCAGCAGTGTCACCTCTGGGGCCAACGTCCTGACTTTC	CASSVTSGANVLTF
TRBV27	NA	NA	TRBJ2-7	TGTGCCAGCAGCCAAACCCGGGACGGCCCGGTAGGCGAGCAGTACTTC	CASSQTRDGPVGEQYF
TRBV27	TRBD1	NA	TRBJ2-1	TGTGCCAGCAGTTTCGGACAGGGGGCCTATGAGCAGTTCTTC	CASSFGQGAYEQFF
TRBV4-3	NA	NA	TRBJ1-1	TGCGCCAGCAGCCAAGACGCGGGTGGTACTGAAGCTTTCTTT	CASSQDAGGTEAFF
TRBV4-1	TRBD1	once	TRBJ1-1	TGCGCCAGCAGCCAAGATTCTGGGACAGGGCTCACTGAAGCTTTCTTT	CASSQDSGTGLTEAFF
TRBV2	NA	NA	TRBJ2-1	TGTGCCAGCACCCCGCCGGGCTACAATGAGCAGTTCTTC	CASTPPGYNEQFF
TRBV9	NA	NA	TRBJ2-5	TGTGCCAGCAGCGTAGTAGGGGGGCCCCAAGAGACCCAGTACTTC	CASSVVGGPQETQYF
TRBV19	TRBD2	NA	TRBJ2-1	TGTGCCAGTAGTATAATAGCGGGAGGAACGGATGAGCAGTTCTTC	CASSIIAGGTDEQFF
TRBV2	TRBD2	NA	TRBJ2-1	TGTGCCAGCGAGATTAGCGGGAGGCTGGAGCAGTTCTTC	CASEISGRLEQFF
TRBV19	NA	NA	TRBJ2-7	TGTGCCAGTAGTATAGACTGGACAGCCTCCTACGAGCAGTACTTC	CASSIDWTASYEQYF
TRBV2	NA	NA	TRBJ1-5	TGTGCCAGCAGTGACCCCAGGGCCAGCAATCAGCCCCAGCATTTT	CASSDPRASNQPQHF
TRBV9	NA	NA	TRBJ2-1	TGTGCCAGCAGCGCACAGGGTGGTGAGCAGTTCTTC	CASSAQGGEQFF
TRBV7-6	TRBD2	once	TRBJ2-7	TGTGCCAGCAGCCCAGCGGGGGCGCTGAACTACGAGCAGTACTTC	CASSPAGALNYEQYF
TRBV2	NA	once	TRBJ1-3	TGTGCCAGCAATCAGGGAGCGTTCGGAAACACCATATATTTT	CASNQGAFGNTIYF
TRBV19	NA	NA	TRBJ1-1	TGTGCCAGTAGTGCCCTAGGGGGGTGGACTGAAGCTTTCTTT	CASSALGGWTEAFF
TRBV28	NA	few	TRBJ1-3	TGTGCCAGCAGTTTCTGGGAGTCTGGAAACACCATATATTTT	CASSFWESGNTIYF
TRBV9	NA	NA	TRBJ2-1	TGTGCCAGCAGCGTAGACGGGGGAGTTTCGCGAAATGAGCAGTTCTTC	CASSVDGGVSRNEQFF
TRBV13	TRBD1	NA	TRBJ2-7	TGTGCCAGCAGCTCCCAGGGACAGGGTTCTTACGAGCAGTACTTC	CASSSQGQGSYEQYF
TRBV29-1	NA	NA	TRBJ1-1	TGCAGCGTTGAAACAGTATTGAACACTGAAGCTTTCTTT	CSVETVLNTEAFF
TRBV9	NA	NA	TRBJ2-3	TGTGCCAGCAGCGTAGGGGATTCTAGCACAGATACGCAGTATTTT	CASSVGDSSTDTQYF
TRBV6-5	TRBD1	NA	TRBJ2-5	TGTGCCAGCCCGGACAGGGGTGAGACCCAGTACTTC	CASPDRGETQYF
TRBV11-1	TRBD1	NA	TRBJ2-7	TGTGCCAGCAGCTGGCAGGGACAGAACTACGAGCAGTACTTC	CASSWQGQNYEQYF
TRBV11-1	TRBD1	NA	TRBJ2-4	TGTGCCAGCAGCCTCGACGGACAGGGTATTGACATTCAGTACTTC	CASSLDGQGIDIQYF
TRBV7-9	TRBD1	once	TRBJ1-2	TGTGCCAGCAGCTTGGGACAGGGCTATGGCTACACCTTC	CASSLGQGYGYTF
TRBV9	TRBD1	NA	TRBJ1-2	TGTGCCAGCAGCGTGAGCGGGACAGTCTATGGCTACACCTTC	CASSVSGTVYGYTF
TRBV5-1	TRBD2	NA	TRBJ2-3	TGCGCCAGCAGCTTGGCGGGGGGGCGCACAGATACGCAGTATTTT	CASSLAGGRTDTQYF
TRBV6-5	NA	NA	TRBJ2-1	TGTGCCAGCAGTTACAAGGCAGGGAGCGATGAGCAGTTCTTC	CASSYKAGSDEQFF
TRBV7-7	NA	NA	TRBJ2-3	TGTGCTAGCCAGGCCTTACTAGCCCCCAGCACAGATACGCAGTATTTT	CASQALLAPSTDTQYF
TRBV6-4	TRBD2	NA	TRBJ2-3	TGTGCCAGCAGTGACAGCGGGGGGGCCACAGATACGCAGTATTTT	CASSDSGGATDTQYF
TRBV7-9	NA	NA	TRBJ2-3	TGTGCCAGCAGCTTACACAGCACAGATACGCAGTATTTT	CASSLHSTDTQYF
TRBV27	NA	NA	TRBJ2-1	TGTGCCAGCAGTTTTGGGGGCGGTGAAAATGAGCAGTTCTTC	CASSFGGGENEQFF
TRBV6-5	NA	NA	TRBJ1-1	TGTGCCAGCAGCTTGGATGGGCGGCGGGCTTTCTTT	CASSLDGRRAFF
TRBV5-1	NA	NA	TRBJ2-3	TGCGCCAGCGGCATTGACAGCTACGATACGCAGTATTTT	CASGIDSYDTQYF
TRBV6-5	TRBD1	NA	TRBJ1-4	TGTGCCAGCAGTCCCGGGACAGTCTTTAATGAAAAACTGTTTTTT	CASSPGTVFNEKLFF
TRBV28	TRBD2	once	TRBJ2-1	TGTGCCAGCAGTCCGCCCGGAGCGGGAGTATTTAATGAGCAGTTCTTC	CASSPPGAGVFNEQFF
TRBV7-9	NA	NA	TRBJ1-2	TGTGCCAGCAGCGCTAGCAATGCCCAGGGCTCCTATGGCTACACCTTC	CASSASNAQGSYGYTF
TRBV14	TRBD1	NA	TRBJ2-1	TGTGCCAGCAGCCAAGATCGAGGACAGGGTTATTCTTACAATGAGCAGTTCTTC	CASSQDRGQGYSYNEQFF
TRBV27	NA	once	TRBJ2-2	TGTGCCAGCAGTTTATCCCAGGTGATGGCGAACACCGGGGAGCTGTTTTTT	CASSLSQVMANTGELFF
TRBV6-6	TRBD1	NA	TRBJ2-3	TGTGCCAGCAGTCAGACAGGGGACACAGATACGCAGTATTTT	CASSQTGDTDTQYF
TRBV7-2	NA	NA	TRBJ2-6	TGTGCCAGCAGCTCCCACCTCTCTGGGGCCAACGTCCTGACTTTC	CASSSHLSGANVLTF
TRBV5-1	TRBD1	NA	TRBJ2-1	TGCGCCAGCAGCCCTCGACAGGGCCCCTACAATGAGCAGTTCTTC	CASSPRQGPYNEQFF
TRBV7-3	NA	NA	TRBJ2-2	TGTGCCAGCAGCTTTGGCAGCACCGGGGAGCTGTTTTTT	CASSFGSTGELFF
TRBV5-1	NA	NA	TRBJ2-5	TGCGCCAGCAGCTTACTCCCAGGGGAGAGGGAGACCCAGTACTTC	CASSLLPGERETQYF
TRBV7-3	NA	NA	TRBJ2-7	TGTGCCAGCAGCTTAATAAGAAAGGCAGAAAGCTCCTACGAGCAGTACTTC	CASSLIRKAESSYEQYF
TRBV7-3	NA	once	TRBJ2-7	TGTGCCAGCAGTCCAAGTGGCCACGAGCAGTACTTC	CASSPSGHEQYF
TRBV11-1	NA	once	TRBJ1-1	TGTGCCAGCAGCTTAGGGGTGGAGAACACTGAAGCTTTCTTT	CASSLGVENTEAFF